This T cell receptor (beta chain) stems from a study of long-term antiretroviral therapy in people with HIV. From each donor, at least one pre-ART PBMC sample and at least two post-ART PBMC samples were obtained. It was version v3.0 of the immunoSEQ assay that was run at survey level. Profiled with immunoSEQ multiplex PCR; TCRdb holds only in-frame clones, not every one. This table has 25,000 to 30,000 clones, approximately 88% appearing once. This clone was found once. The antigen remains undetermined. General observations from the study: The study found that diversity rose after ART but stayed below transplant donor controls.

The CDR3 extends over 17 amino acids. Trimming removed 3 bases from V and 6 bases from J; junction bases left unmatched: 12. CDR1 is MDHEN, CDR2 SYDVKM, per germline. The chain combines TRBV28 with TRBJ1-5; 9 bases are shared with TRBD1. The receptor was derived from a man aged 30 to 39 with HIV. The sequencing here drew on unsorted PBMCs, taken around 2.8 years after starting antiretroviral therapy. CDR3 amino acids: CASSFLLEQGAVQPQHF. As DNA, the CDR3 is TGTGCCAGCAGTTTTCTGTTGGAACAGGGGGCCGTTCAGCCCCAGCATTTT.